These T cell receptor beta chains were read from a single sample in a study of blood T cell repertoires in COVID-19. Sequenced by immunoSEQ multiplex PCR; TCRdb stores in-frame clones only, minus some. The table shows fewer than 250,000 clones, with roughly nine tenths occurring only once. The sequenced sample consisted of PBMCs or T cells enriched from blood (not recorded which). Receptor source: a woman aged 40 to 55 in a cohort exposed to, infected with or recovered from COVID-19 (not recorded which). The CDR3 runs from the conserved cysteine through the conserved F or W. Each record gives: V gene, D gene, J gene, clone size, CDR3 length, CDR3 DNA, CDR3 protein. D genes are given only for firm matches. A row's size may be missing; if present it is once, few, many or a size class.

TRBV6-2/TRBV6-3	.	TRBJ1-2	.	15	TGTGCCAGCAGTTACTCGACTGTCAACCAGGGTGGCTACACCTTC	CASSYSTVNQGGYTF
TRBV10-3	.	TRBJ1-2	.	11	TGTGCCATCAGGACTCTCTATGGCTACACCTTC	CAIRTLYGYTF
TRBV11-2	.	TRBJ2-6	.	16	TGTGCCAGCAGCTTCCCGTGGGTAGCAGGGGCCAACGTCCTGACTTTC	CASSFPWVAGANVLTF
TRBV5-1	TRBD2	TRBJ2-1	many	16	TGCGCCAGCCGACCGGAAGCGGGGAACTCCTACAATGAGCAGTTCTTC	CASRPEAGNSYNEQFF
TRBV6-1	TRBD2	TRBJ2-7	.	16	TGCCCCCCCAGTGAAGCGGGGGGGGACGGGGGCTACGAGCAGTACTTC	CPPSEAGGDGGYEQYF
TRBV7-2	TRBD2	TRBJ2-1	.	16	TGTGCCAGCAGCTTAGTCTCGGCGGGAGCCGCCAATGAGCAGTTCTTC	CASSLVSAGAANEQFF
TRBV5-5	.	TRBJ1-6	.	14	TGTGCCAGCAGCTTGGCTAGGAGTAATTCACCCCTCCACTTT	CASSLARSNSPLHF
TRBV4-3	TRBD1	TRBJ1-4	few	17	TGCGCCAGCAGCCAAGATGGGTTAGGGACAGGGAATGAAAAACTGTTTTTT	CASSQDGLGTGNEKLFF
TRBV6-5	.	TRBJ1-6	.	11	TGTGCCAGCACCCAGGGCCTCGTTCTCCACTTT	CASTQGLVLHF
TRBV27	TRBD1	TRBJ2-7	.	15	TGTGCCAGCAGTTTAAGGGGGACAGGAACCTACGAGCAGTACTTC	CASSLRGTGTYEQYF
TRBV12-3/TRBV12-4	.	TRBJ2-2	.	12	TGTGCCAGTCTAGGTGGCACCGGGGAGCTGTTTTTT	CASLGGTGELFF
TRBV7-9	TRBD2	TRBJ2-3	.	15	TGTGCCAGCAGTTCAACTAGCGGGGGCATGAATACGCAGTATTTT	CASSSTSGGMNTQYF
TRBV5-5	TRBD1	TRBJ2-3	.	16	TGTGCCAGCAGCTTGGCCGGACAGGGGGCAACAGATACGCAGTATTTT	CASSLAGQGATDTQYF
TRBV4-1	TRBD2	TRBJ2-1	once	16	TGCGCCAGCAGCCCCCCGGCGGGAGGCGACTACAATGAGCAGTTCTTC	CASSPPAGGDYNEQFF
TRBV27	TRBD1	TRBJ1-1	.	15	TGTGCCAGCAGTCTGTCCAGGGGGATGAACACTGAAGCTTTCTTT	CASSLSRGMNTEAFF
TRBV7-9	.	TRBJ1-1	.	15	TGTGCCAGCAGCTTATCCAGGGGAAGGAACACTGAAGCTTTCTTT	CASSLSRGRNTEAFF
TRBV4-1	TRBD1	TRBJ1-2	few	15	TGCGCCAGCAGCCAAGAAGGGGGCGCTAACTATGGCTACACCTTC	CASSQEGGANYGYTF
TRBV19	TRBD1	TRBJ1-1	.	13	TGTGCCAGTAGTCCGGGACAGGGATATGAAGCTTTCTTT	CASSPGQGYEAFF
TRBV4-1	.	TRBJ1-4	.	17	TGCGCCAGCAGCCACCCCTCAGGGTATCCGGACGACGAAAAACTGTTTTTT	CASSHPSGYPDDEKLFF
TRBV6-1	.	TRBJ1-2	.	14	TGTGCCAGCAGTGAATGGCGGGGAGGTAATGGCTACACCTTC	CASSEWRGGNGYTF
TRBV29-1	TRBD1	TRBJ2-1	.	14	TGCAGCGCCCCAGGGGGAGACTCCTACAATGAGCAGTTCTTC	CSAPGGDSYNEQFF
TRBV19	TRBD1	TRBJ1-5	.	15	TGTGCCAGTAGCGACAGGGGGCAGACCAATCAGCCCCAGCATTTT	CASSDRGQTNQPQHF
TRBV5-1	.	TRBJ2-3	.	14	TGCGCCAGCGAAGGGGGAACTAGCACAGATACGCAGTATTTT	CASEGGTSTDTQYF
TRBV15	TRBD1	TRBJ1-2	.	12	TGTGCCACCCGGGACAGCGCCTATGGCTACACCTTC	CATRDSAYGYTF
TRBV23-1	TRBD1	TRBJ2-7	.	14	TGCGCCAGCAGTCCCGAGGACAGGGGGTACGAGCAGTACTTC	CASSPEDRGYEQYF
TRBV5-1	TRBD1	TRBJ1-3	.	14	TGCGCCAGCAGTTCAACAGGGGAGGGAAACACCATATATTTT	CASSSTGEGNTIYF
TRBV5-8	.	TRBJ2-7	many	14	TGTGCCAGCAGCTTTTCGGCGGGATCCTACGAGCAGTACTTC	CASSFSAGSYEQYF
TRBV6-2/TRBV6-3	.	TRBJ2-2	.	13	TGTGCCAGCAGTTACCCTTACACCGGGGAGCTGTTTTTT	CASSYPYTGELFF
TRBV5-1	.	TRBJ1-1	.	14	TGCGCCAGCAGCGATGGAGGAGGAAACACTGAAGCTTTCTTT	CASSDGGGNTEAFF
TRBV5-1	TRBD1	TRBJ2-1	.	15	TGCGCCAGCAGCTTGCAGACAGGGGGCGGCAATGAGCAGTTCTTC	CASSLQTGGGNEQFF
TRBV24-1	.	TRBJ2-1	.	15	TGTGCCACCAGTGATCTTGGCCTAGCGAGTGATGAGCAGTTCTTC	CATSDLGLASDEQFF
TRBV7-2	TRBD2	TRBJ2-1	.	15	TGTGCCAGCAGCTTAGGCCGGGGGGCCTACAATGAGCAGTTCTTC	CASSLGRGAYNEQFF
TRBV25-1	.	TRBJ1-1	.	14	TGTGCCAGCAGTGTCGGAGGGCTCGGCACTGAAGCTTTCTTT	CASSVGGLGTEAFF
TRBV30	.	TRBJ1-1	.	13	TGTGCCTGGAGTGTGTGGGCGAACACTGAAGCTTTCTTT	CAWSVWANTEAFF
TRBV5-6	.	TRBJ1-1	.	16	TGTGCCAGCAGCTCGGGGGAGGAGGGATTCTTTACTGAAGCTTTCTTT	CASSSGEEGFFTEAFF
TRBV11-3	.	TRBJ1-6	.	15	TGTGCCAGCAGCTTAGTTTCGGGTGGGAATTCACCCCTCCACTTT	CASSLVSGGNSPLHF
TRBV9	TRBD1	TRBJ1-2	.	15	TGTGCCAGCAGCGTAGGAAGTGCAGGGGGCCTTGGCTACACCTTC	CASSVGSAGGLGYTF